Listed below are T cell receptor beta chains from one sample, sequenced in a study of blood T cell repertoires in COVID-19. Sequencing used immunoSEQ multiplex PCR; TCRdb keeps in-frame clones, though not all of them. Found here are 300,000 to 400,000 clones, less than 90% of them singletons; the top ten hold 7.1%. The material sequenced was peripheral blood. The receptors derive from a woman aged 55-70 years with COVID-19, enrolled during active disease. CDR3s include the opening cysteine and the closing phenylalanine or tryptophan.

V	J	CDR3
TRBV14	TRBJ2-7	CASSQIQYEQYF
TRBV29-1	TRBJ1-1	CSVDPAGTRGRTEAFF
TRBV7-7	TRBJ2-1	CASSLVVAGIDGEQFF
TRBV14	TRBJ1-2	CASSQTWVDGTGEHGYTF
TRBV5-1	TRBJ2-1	CASSLAHREYNEQFF
TRBV6-5	TRBJ1-5	CASSYRQGNQPQHF
TRBV4-3	TRBJ2-1	CASSPDRGTVEQFF
TRBV9	TRBJ1-1	CASSLRGNTEAFF
TRBV19	TRBJ1-4	CASSPSSGRDDEKLFF
TRBV11-2	TRBJ2-1	CASSLARGLDDEQFF
TRBV11-2	TRBJ2-7	CASSLYRGYEQYF
TRBV5-8	TRBJ2-7	CASSVSPDTYEQYF
TRBV7-9	TRBJ2-3	CASSSGLANTDTQYF
TRBV30	TRBJ2-1	CAWDRGINEQFF
TRBV30	TRBJ2-3	CAWSSGLAGGTDTQYF
TRBV5-4	TRBJ2-2	CASSLPGQNTGELFF
TRBV6-1	TRBJ2-7	CASSEAASYEQYF
TRBV9	TRBJ2-7	CASSVDPEAYEQYF
TRBV25-1	TRBJ2-3	CASSGVAGDDGSTDTQYF
TRBV15	TRBJ1-1	CATSRARTGNTEAFF
TRBV10-3	TRBJ1-2	CAISGFGGDNYGYTF
TRBV3-1/TRBV3-2	TRBJ2-6	CASSSPGGANVLTF
TRBV11-3	TRBJ1-1	CASSLGSAGNTEAFF
TRBV7-7	TRBJ2-2	CASSLSGLATTGELFF
TRBV4-1	TRBJ2-7	CASSQDPVQGNYEQYF
TRBV7-3	TRBJ2-1	CASSPTGSETNEQFF